This T cell receptor (beta chain) was captured by sequencing in a study of T cell responses to AZD1222 COVID-19 vaccine. Study-wide results and limits: Repertoire collection took place solely once the T cell response had peaked.

Of note for this clone: The antigen remains unidentified.

The method was immunoSEQ multiplex PCR; TCRdb's version includes in-frame clones alone and lacks a portion of them. The repertoire consists of roughly 70,000 clones, with 79% occurring once and the leading ten covering approximately 23%. This clonotype was obtained from an adult in good health. The sequenced sample was peripheral blood, obtained on day 0 of MenACWY control vaccination.

CDR3 in DNA: TGTGCCAGCAGCCAAGATTACCCGGGACGCAATCAGCCCCAGCATTTT. This encodes CASSQDYPGRNQPQHF. The chain couples TRBV3-1 (or the pseudogene TRBV3-2) to TRBJ1-5; tentative D call: TRBD1 (5 bases). This CDR3 contains 16 residues. Trimming took 0 bases from V and 2 from J, leaving 11 bases between them. Looked up from germline, CDR1 is LGHDT and CDR2 is YNNKEL (reference sequence).